The 9 T cell receptor beta chains reported below all come from one sample, sequenced in a study of vaccination and CD4 T cells after COVID-19. Their recognized antigens are unknown. Indicated treatment: approximately nine-day PBMC culture with coronavirus spike peptide pools or control peptides (ViraFEST assay). The Oncomine TCR Beta short-read assay sequenced DNA from cultured CD4+ T cells. TCRdb processed the PCR reads anew with MiXCR; each CDR3 protein has one entry. The sample lists around 10,000 distinct CDR3 sequences, around 73% occurring once. Material for sequencing was CD4+ T cells from blood, cultured in vitro. These receptors all come from a human donor who had recovered from COVID-19.

The chain has TRBV2 and TRBJ1-1; 7 bases are shared with TRBD1. The V and J ends lost 5 bases and 4 bases, in that order; junction bases with no gene match: 1. This CDR3 is 12 amino acids long. Germline V lookup: CDR1 SNHLY, CDR2 FYNNEI. DNA of the CDR3: TGTGCCAGCAGTCGGACAGGCACTGAAGCTTTCTTT. As protein: CASSRTGTEAFF.

The gene calls are TRBV20-1 and TRBJ2-3; 7 nucleotides align to TRBD1. The CDR3 is 15 residues long. Germline assignment: CDR1 DFQATT and CDR2 SNEGSKA (reference sequence). Trimming cost V 3 bases and J 6 bases; bases outside gene matches: 12. CDR3 DNA: TGCAGTGCTAGGCACAGGGGCCGCCGTGGGGATACGCAGTATTTT. It is translated as CSARHRGRRGDTQYF.

This chain uses TRBV5-6 with TRBJ1-6, with D perhaps TRBD1 (6 bases). Germline V CDR1 and CDR2: SGHDT, YYEEEE. This CDR3 region has 15 residues. Deletions cut 4 bases from V and 4 bases from J, with 12 bases between. CDR3 sequence (DNA): TGTGCCAGCAGCCCAAGGGGGTCATATAATTCACCCCTCCACTTT. Amino acids: CASSPRGSYNSPLHF.

V gene TRBV20-1 combines with J gene TRBJ1-2; D gene ambiguous. Germline loops: CDR1 DFQATT, CDR2 SNEGSKA (reference sequence). This CDR3 region has 13 residues. Trimming cost V 6 bases and J 4 bases, with 15 bases left between them. The CDR3 DNA reads as TGCAGTGCGGAAAGGACGGGCAGCTATGGCTACACCTTC. Protein: CSAERTGSYGYTF.

The V gene is TRBV7-9, the J gene TRBJ1-2, with a tentative D call TRBD1 (5 bases). V lost 4 bases to trimming and J lost 8 bases, with 17 bases between them. This CDR3 spans 14 amino acids. CDR1 SEHNR and CDR2 FQNEAQ come from the germline V gene (reference sequence). CDR3 sequence reads: CASSSSGAGGGYTF. The CDR3 nucleotides read TGTGCCAGCAGCTCCTCCGGGGCTGGGGGAGGCTACACCTTC. The variable domain in full, completed from reference TRBV7-9 and TRBJ1-2, reads DTGVSQNPRHKITKRGQNVTFRCDPISEHNRLYWYRQTLGQGPEFLTYFQNEAQLEKSRLLSDRFSAERPKGSFSTLEIQRTEQGDSAMYLCASSSSGAGGGYTFGSGTRLTVV.

The V gene is TRBV5-1, the J gene TRBJ2-5; no definite D call. The germline V gene has CDR1 SGHRS and CDR2 YFSETQ. The ends were cut back, 7 bases at V and 5 bases at J, with 27 bases in the middle. This CDR3 comprises 17 residues. The CDR3 nucleotides read TGCGCCAGCGACAACCTGGCTGTGGGGTCCCATCAGGAGACCCAGTACTTC. Translated, it gives CASDNLAVGSHQETQYF.

The chain carries TRBV7-2 and TRBJ2-3, with D perhaps given as TRBD1 or TRBD2 (7 bases each). The CDR3 sequence is 14 residues long. Trimming cost V 5 bases and J 3 bases, with 12 bases left between them. Per the germline V gene, CDR1 is SGHTA and CDR2 is FQGNSA. The CDR3 sequence is CASSQGGGTDTQYF. As DNA, the CDR3 is TGTGCCAGCAGCCAGGGGGGGGGAACAGATACGCAGTATTTT.

This chain uses TRBV4-1 with TRBJ2-1, with D perhaps matching TRBD2 (5 bases). V was pared by 3 bases and J by 7 bases, with 19 bases between. Germline CDR1 is MGHRA and CDR2 is YSYEKL. The CDR3 sequence is 16 residues long. Written as DNA, the CDR3 is TGCGCCAGCAGCCAGCCTCAAGGAAGGGAGTGGAATGAGCAGTTCTTC. Translating gives CASSQPQGREWNEQFF.

V usage is TRBV30 and J usage is TRBJ1-5; 9 bases line up with TRBD1. Trimming cost V 4 bases and J 11 bases; bases outside gene matches: 12. CDR1 and CDR2 from the germline V gene are GTSNPN and SVGIG (reference sequence). The CDR3 runs 14 residues. The CDR3 DNA reads as TGTGCCTGGACCCCGGGACAGGGCTCCCAGGCCCAGCATTTT. The encoded protein is CAWTPGQGSQAQHF.